This TCR beta chain was sequenced in a study of pediatric ulcerative colitis. Turning to the study itself: Disease was pancolitis in several and left-sided in two, histology-confirmed. Study outcomes and limitations: Rectal repertoires separated controls, mild-moderate and acute severe colitis. A couple of patients' blood samples yielded substantially fewer templates.

This clone has just one count. The antigen is undetermined. The assay was run at survey level. Some clones are missing from TCRdb's copy, which holds only in-frame ones; the method was immunoSEQ multiplex PCR. The sample carries 30,000 to 40,000 clones, 75% recorded once. One to two pinch biopsies were taken from the rectum during colonoscopy. The TCR comes from a boy aged 5 to 17 with severe ulcerative colitis. Material: gut tissue.

CDR3: CASRSGQIYEQYF. The CDR3 DNA follows: TGTGCCAGCAGATCCGGACAAATCTACGAGCAGTACTTC. The chain has TRBV11-2 and TRBJ2-7; D possibly corresponds to TRBD1 (5 bases). CDR1 is SGHAT and CDR2 is FQNNGV in the germline V gene. V lost 6 bases and J lost 3, with 12 bases in between. This CDR3 has 13 residues.